A single sample is the source of the 19 T cell receptor beta chains below, sequenced in a study of T cells in Graves' hyperthyroidism and ophthalmopathy. The source material, RNA transcripts, was used to amplify TCR beta CDR3 regions. Primed by the HTBI set, a first-round RT-PCR was run on the TCR CDR3. TCRdb re-analysed the multiplex PCR reads in MiXCR, keeping a single row per CDR3 protein. The sample yields approximately 400,000 distinct CDR3 sequences, more than 13% seen once. Sequenced input: blood. Every receptor here comes from a man aged 45-65 years with Graves' ophthalmopathy.

This clonotype was picked up a small number of times. The chain uses TRBV6-1 and TRBJ1-4, with 9 bases matching TRBD1. J gave up 7 bases and V 6 bases, and 6 bases lay outside the gene matches. The CDR3 is made up of 14 amino acids. Germline V gene lookup returns CDR1 MNHNS and CDR2 SASEGT. The CDR3 reads CASRLDRGGEKLFF. DNA for the CDR3: TGTGCCAGCAGACTGGACAGGGGCGGTGAAAAACTGTTTTTT.

This clonotype occurred many times. This chain connects TRBV10-3 to TRBJ1-5, with D perhaps TRBD1 (6 bases). The germline V gene encodes CDR1 ENHRY and CDR2 SYGVKD. Trimming took off 2 bases at V and 0 bases at J, with 20 bases between the two ends. This CDR3 comprises 19 residues. The DNA for the CDR3 is TGTGCCATCAGTGAGCTCGGTATGAACGAGGGGGGTAGCAATCAGCCCCAGCATTTT. Translation gives CAISELGMNEGGSNQPQHF.

V and J are TRBV20-1 and TRBJ2-3; no firm D call. From germline, CDR1 is DFQATT and CDR2 SNEGSKA (reference sequence). V lost 3 bases, J lost 4 bases, and 8 bases lay in between. The CDR3 has 12 amino acids. This chain's CDR3 is CSASLGADTQYF. Here the CDR3 DNA reads TGCAGTGCTAGTCTGGGCGCAGATACGCAGTATTTT.

This sequence joins TRBV11-2 and TRBJ2-1; perhaps TRBD2 as D (6 bases). V shed 5 bases and J shed 15 bases, with 20 bases lying between them. This CDR3 is 13 amino acids long. Germline V lookup: CDR1 SGHAT, CDR2 FQNNGV. The CDR3 region is CASSVGTAFNLFF. The CDR3 nucleotides read TGTGCCAGCAGCGTCGGGACTGCCTTTAATCTGTTCTTC.

The chain joins TRBV5-4 to TRBJ2-7; 9 bases are shared with TRBD1. V was pared by 4 bases and J by 0 bases, with 8 bases of the junction left unmatched. Germline assignment: CDR1 SGHNT and CDR2 YYREEE (reference sequence). This CDR3 is 16 amino acids long. CDR3 sequence: CASSIPGTGYSYEQYF. CDR3 nucleotide sequence: TGTGCCAGCAGCATACCGGGGACAGGGTACTCCTACGAGCAGTACTTC.

The chain uses TRBV4-2 and TRBJ2-7; TRBD1 agrees at 7 bases. Germline lookup yields CDR1 LGHNA and CDR2 YNFKEQ. The CDR3 loop spans 17 amino acids. With 4 bases clipped from V and 0 bases from J, the junction kept 12 bases outside the gene matches. The CDR3 DNA is TGTGCCAGCAGCCCCCGACCCACAGGGGAAAGCTCCTACGAGCAGTACTTC. Amino acids: CASSPRPTGESSYEQYF.

As for this clonotype: An end of the junction does not agree with germline; a read error may underlie this. The chain has TRBV7-9 and TRBJ1-1, with D perhaps matching TRBD1 (5 bases). Per germline, CDR1 SEHNR and CDR2 FQNEAQ (reference sequence). The CDR3 covers 15 residues. The CDR3 DNA is TGTGCCAACAGCCCGCGCGGGACGAGGAACACTGAAGCTTTCTTT. Translating it yields CANSPRGTRNTEAFF.

This clonotype showed up many times. The chain links TRBV2 to TRBJ2-1; tentatively, D is TRBD2 (6 bases). V shed 3 bases and J shed 2 bases, with 8 bases lying between them. The CDR3 is 14 amino acids. Germline V gene sequence: CDR1 SNHLY, CDR2 FYNNEI. The CDR3 sequence: CASSEEGPYNEQFF. The CDR3 coding sequence is TGTGCCAGCAGTGAGGAGGGCCCCTACAATGAGCAGTTCTTC.

This clonotype was seen a few times. The chain couples TRBV19 to TRBJ1-2; D is possibly TRBD1 (5 bases). The germline V gene encodes CDR1 LNHDA and CDR2 SQIVND (reference sequence). The V gene lost 7 bases and the J gene lost 4 bases, with 13 bases spanning the gap. CDR3 length equals 13 residues. The CDR3 DNA reads as TGTGCCAGTACTCGCGGGGACCTCTATGGCTACACCTTC. Amino acids: CASTRGDLYGYTF.

The V call is TRBV3-1, the J call TRBJ2-7; no clear D gene. CDR3 length: 17 amino acids. The V and J ends lost 1 base and 2 bases respectively, with 18 bases between them. Looked up from germline, CDR1 is LGHDT and CDR2 is YNNKEL (reference sequence). The CDR3 DNA follows: TGTGCCAGCAGCCAAGTATGGAATTCTGGCGGAACCTACGAGCAGTACTTC. Encoded protein: CASSQVWNSGGTYEQYF.

The chain carries TRBV9 and TRBJ1-1; maybe TRBD1 (5 bases). The germline V gene has CDR1 SGDLS and CDR2 YYNGEE. V lost 4 bases and J lost 4, with 14 bases in between. CDR3 length: 14 amino acids. The CDR3 is CASSSGGESTEAFF. CDR3 nucleotide sequence: TGTGCCAGCAGCTCCGGGGGTGAAAGCACTGAAGCTTTCTTT.

The table lists this clonotype with many counts. V and J are TRBV12-5 and TRBJ2-5, with 7 bases matching TRBD2. Germline V CDR1 and CDR2: LGHNT, FRNRAP. V lost 7 bases to trimming and J lost 3 bases; unmatched junction nucleotides: 5. This CDR3 spans 13 amino acids. The CDR3 reads CASAMGGEETQYF. For the CDR3, the DNA is TGTGCTAGTGCCATGGGGGGGGAAGAGACCCAGTACTTC.

This clonotype was seen repeatedly, ten times or more. V gene TRBV5-1 combines with J gene TRBJ2-1; TRBD2 matches 8 bases. The germline V gene encodes CDR1 SGHRS and CDR2 YFSETQ. The V gene end was trimmed by 5 bases and the J gene end by 8 bases; junction bases not matched to a gene: 15. This CDR3 region has 16 residues. The CDR3 region has the DNA TGCGCCAGCAGTAGCGGGGCAGCGGCCCCCTCGGATGAGCAGTTCTTC. The encoded protein is CASSSGAAAPSDEQFF.

This clonotype has a count of ten or more. The rearrangement links TRBV6-1 to TRBJ1-1; D is uncertain. CDR1 and CDR2 from the germline V gene are MNHNS and SASEGT. The CDR3 has 17 amino acids. The V gene lost 5 bases and the J gene lost 3 bases, with 22 bases spanning the gap. The CDR3 DNA reads TGTGCCAGCAGTTACCTTAGCTTCACTTCGGGGTACACTGAAGCTTTCTTT. Its translation is CASSYLSFTSGYTEAFF.

This clonotype came up a few times. This rearrangement joins TRBV25-1 to TRBJ1-1, with 11 bases matching TRBD1. The junction had 7 bases not matched to a gene; V was cut back by 6 bases and J by 1 base. The CDR3 length is 16 residues. Germline loops: CDR1 MGHDK, CDR2 SYGVNS. In DNA form, the CDR3 reads TGTGCCAGCAGCCTATCCGGGACAGGGGGGAACACTGAAGCTTTCTTT. Amino acid sequence: CASSLSGTGGNTEAFF.

This clonotype came up once. J is TRBJ2-5 and V is TRBV12-3 or TRBV12-4, with 13 bases identical to TRBD2. The CDR3 has 17 amino acids. V lost 6 bases, J lost 5 bases, and 12 bases stayed unmatched. The CDR3, as DNA: TGTGCCAGCAGATACGGGACTAGCGGGGTTAGTCTGGAGACCCAGTACTTC. It encodes CASRYGTSGVSLETQYF.

In its sample, this clonotype was seen many times. The chain employs TRBV2 and TRBJ2-7, with no clear D. In germline, CDR1 is SNHLY, CDR2 FYNNEI. The CDR3 length is 12 residues. V was trimmed by 6 bases and J by 2 bases, leaving 8 bases between them. The CDR3, as DNA: TGTGCCAGCAGCGTCACACCCTACGAGCAGTACTTC. Translating gives CASSVTPYEQYF. Based on the CDR3 plus reference TRBV2 and TRBJ2-7, the full variable domain is EPEVTQTPSHQVTQMGQEVILRCVPISNHLYFYWYRQILGQKVEFLVSFYNNEISEKSEIFDDQFSVERPDGSNFTLKIRSTKLEDSAMYFCASSVTPYEQYFGPGTRLTVT.

This clonotype was detected ten times or more. This rearrangement joins TRBV11-1 to TRBJ2-7, with 12 bases matching TRBD2. Germline CDR1 SGHAT, CDR2 FQDESV (reference sequence). This CDR3 is 16 amino acids long. The V segment lost 5 bases and the J segment 4 bases; nucleotides outside the gene matches: 9. CDR3 coding DNA: TGTGCCAGCAGCCTTCCGTGGACTAGCGGGACTTACGAGCAGTACTTC. It specifies CASSLPWTSGTYEQYF.

At least ten counts were recorded for this clonotype. The CDR3 loop reads CAWSVGASSYEQYF. As DNA, the CDR3 is TGTGCCTGGAGTGTAGGTGCGAGCTCCTACGAGCAGTACTTC. The chain joins TRBV30 to TRBJ2-7; D remains unclear. Trimming left V 0 bases short and J 0 bases short, with 9 bases between. This CDR3 contains 14 residues. Germline CDR1 and CDR2: GTSNPN and SVGIG (reference sequence).